This T cell receptor beta chain comes out of a study of CD8+CD57+ T cells in acquired aplastic anemia. Whole-study context: Across the sorted CD4+ and CD8+ cells, DNA amounts averaged about 3.1 ug. Study observations and caveats: There were 25 to 35 CD8+ CDR3 sequences that occurred in both patients and controls. Between patients and controls, CD8+ Simpson's diversity did not vary significantly.

The CDR3 contains 16 residues. The V end was cut by 1 base, the J end by 3 bases, with 16 bases between. Germline V gene sequence: CDR1 LNHNV, CDR2 YYDKDF (reference sequence). Sequencing involved patients with CD8+CD57+ cell expansion previously shown by flow cytometry. No patient had been given any therapy when blood was sampled. Profiles of TCR beta VDJ and CDR3 were generated from a genomic DNA template. One entry per CDR3 protein results from TCRdb running MiXCR on the reads. The sample consists of under 200,000 distinct CDR3 sequences, around 48% of them appearing once. This clonotype turned up a few times. Its antigen is not identified.

The chain uses TRBV15 and TRBJ2-7; D perhaps matches TRBD1 (6 bases). Sequencing was done on a sample of sorted CD4+, CD8+, or CD8+CD57+ T cells (not recorded which) from PBMCs. The sequence was collected from a human donor with aplastic anemia. The CDR3 loop reads CATSRGTGTNNYEQYF. CDR3 nucleotide sequence: TGTGCCACCAGCAGAGGAACCGGGACAAATAACTACGAGCAGTACTTC.